This T cell receptor beta chain was captured in a study of cytomegalovirus exposure and HLA in healthy donors. Overall study: Later analysis reported that the 110 or so validation repertoires shared the platform of the 500 to 850 first-cohort repertoires.

With respect to this clone: As yet, its antigen is unknown.

Study observations and caveats: First-cohort TCR clusters were later found to tend to co-occur in the 120 or so validation repertoires. Reports indicated that the classifier achieved high specificity and sensitivity in diagnosing cytomegalovirus status.

The protocol was immunoSEQ multiplex PCR, while the TCRdb copy is restricted to in-frame clones and leaves out a portion. The data hold around 110,000 clones, with roughly nine tenths observed a single time. Trimming removed 0 bases from V and 5 bases from J, with 16 bases in between. The CDR3 sequence is 16 residues long. CDR1 is KGHSH, CDR2 LQKENI, per germline. V is TRBV18 and J is TRBJ2-5, with D possibly matching TRBD2 (6 bases). Sequenced input: PBMCs. The sequence derives from a woman aged 18-29 years in good health and CMV-seropositive. The CDR3 nucleotides are TGTGCCAGCTCACCACCGTTTGGAGGGCGACCGGAGACCCAGTACTTC. Translation: CASSPPFGGRPETQYF.